This T cell receptor (beta chain) was identified during a study of naive and memory T cell subsets. Study outcomes and limitations: In CD4 and CD8 cells, diversity dropped from naive through EMRA.

An equimolar mix of two oligonucleotides served as the beta constant-region primer for TRBC1 and TRBC2. Nested alpha and beta constant-region primers with the SP2 primer drove four PCR rounds on ligated cDNA. Each CDR3 protein is one row after TCRdb ran MiXCR on the UMI-ligation and nested PCR reads. The sample has several thousand distinct CDR3 sequences, around 5.2% seen once; the top ten hold over 25%. The CDR3 covers 16 residues. V trimming: 5 bases; J trimming: 6 bases; junction bases outside the gene matches: 15. CDR1 and CDR2 from the germline V gene are DFQATT and SNEGSKA (reference sequence). This clonotype was counted many times. No antigen is known for it.

The source is a human donor in good health. The chain recombines TRBV20-1 with TRBJ2-1; TRBD2 aligns across 8 bases. Sequencing was carried out using effector memory CD8+ T cells from blood. The subset is: effector memory, CD45RA- CD27-. The CDR3 coding sequence is TGCAGTGCTGGGGGGGCCTCCGGGACTAGTTCCAATGAGCAGTTCTTC. This sequence encodes CSAGGASGTSSNEQFF.